Listed below are T cell receptor beta chains from one sample, sequenced in a study of patients and donors after allogeneic stem cell transplantation. TCRdb reprocessed the RT-PCR reads with MiXCR, giving one entry per CDR3 protein. The sample has around 200,000 distinct CDR3 sequences, about 37% seen once. Sequenced sample: blood, either unsorted or a sorted T cell fraction (not recorded which). All receptors come from a human donor who was either an allogeneic HSCT recipient or a stem cell or donor lymphocyte infusion donor (not recorded which). It is not recorded whose cells these are; they may come from a transplant donor. CDR3s include the opening cysteine and the closing phenylalanine or tryptophan. The D gene is left open where the match is weak. For some rows the clone size is stated as once, few or many, or as a class when expanded; others skip it.

>TRBJ1-1|-|TRBV6-6|-
CASSKPDSLGAFF
TGTGCCAGCAGCAAACCGGACAGTTTAGGAGCTTTCTTT
>TRBJ1-2|-|TRBV10-3|many
CAISESLGYTF
TGTGCCATCAGTGAATCCCTTGGCTACACCTTC
>TRBJ1-4|-|TRBV20-1|-
CSARDPRGGEKLFF
TGCAGTGCTAGAGATCCGAGGGGAGGTGAAAAACTGTTTTTT
>TRBJ1-2|-|TRBV18|few
CASSPVNSNYGYTF
TGTGCCAGCTCACCAGTCAATTCTAACTATGGCTACACCTTC
>TRBJ1-5|-|TRBV10-1|few
CASSRSYNYQPQHF
TGCGCCAGCTCGAGATCATACAATTATCAGCCCCAGCATTTT
>TRBJ2-7|-|TRBV7-9|-
CASSLDPHEQYF
TGTGCCAGCAGCTTAGACCCCCACGAGCAGTACTTC
>TRBJ1-1|-|TRBV11-2|few
CASSLRRTINTEAFF
TGTGCCAGCAGCTTGCGCAGGACAATAAACACTGAAGCTTTCTTT
>TRBJ1-5|-|TRBV12-3/TRBV12-4|-
CASQYSNQPQHF
TGTGCCAGCCAATATAGCAATCAGCCCCAGCATTTT
>TRBJ2-6|-|TRBV12-3/TRBV12-4|-
CASSLPSGGANVLTF
TGTGCCAGCAGTTTACCGAGCGGTGGGGCCAACGTCCTGACTTTC
>TRBJ2-3|-|TRBV4-2|many
CASSQDRRLTDTQYF
TGTGCCAGCAGCCAAGATAGGCGGCTCACAGATACGCAGTATTTT
>TRBJ2-7|-|TRBV20-1|-
CSARLEGTPSYEQYF
TGCAGTGCCAGGCTTGAGGGGACACCATCCTACGAGCAGTACTTC
>TRBJ2-7|-|TRBV6-5|-
CATVRPLPYEQYF
TGTGCTACCGTTCGTCCTCTCCCCTACGAGCAGTACTTC
>TRBJ2-5|-|TRBV20-1|-
CSCRDFLFGETQYF
TGCAGTTGCCGGGACTTTTTATTTGGCGAGACCCAGTACTTC
>TRBJ1-1|-|TRBV5-1|-
CASSSGLAEAFF
TGCGCCAGCAGCTCGGGACTGGCTGAAGCTTTCTTT
>TRBJ1-2|-|TRBV25-1|-
CASSEYTGLNFGYTF
TGTGCCAGCAGTGAATATACAGGGCTGAACTTTGGCTACACCTTC
>TRBJ1-2|-|TRBV20-1|few
CSAKDGYTF
TGCAGTGCTAAAGATGGCTACACCTTC
>TRBJ2-5|TRBD2|TRBV5-5|-
CASSLGLAGGETQYF
TGTGCCAGCAGCTTAGGACTAGCGGGGGGAGAGACCCAGTACTTC
>TRBJ1-2|-|TRBV25-1|few
CASSPFQGQGEVRGYTF
TGTGCCAGCAGTCCCTTTCAGGGGCAGGGCGAAGTGAGAGGCTACACCTTC
>TRBJ2-1|-|TRBV18|-
CASSPKDPERGEQFF
TGTGCCAGCTCACCGAAGGACCCGGAACGGGGTGAGCAGTTCTTC
>TRBJ1-2|TRBD1|TRBV5-1|-
CASSLEAGGFASYGYTF
TGCGCCAGCAGCTTGGAGGCAGGGGGATTTGCCTCCTATGGCTACACCTTC